The 20 T cell receptor beta chains in this list originate from one sample, sequenced in a study of T cell clonality in common variable immunodeficiency. Study results and caveats: Common variable immunodeficiency TCR beta sequences reportedly had fewer deletions and N-nucleotide insertions.

This table comes from immunoSEQ multiplex PCR, and its TCRdb copy is limited to in-frame clones, with some not included. This sample has 25,000 or so clones and no singletons, with about a quarter in the ten largest. Their antigens remain unidentified. The sequencing sample was made of peripheral blood mononuclear cells. The receptor source for this set is a human donor with common variable immunodeficiency.

This clone was recorded many times. The read terminates 3 residues before the CDR3 end, so the remaining end is supplied by the germline J gene. The chain joins TRBV28 to TRBJ2-1; 8 bases agree with TRBD2. This CDR3 contains 17 residues. Germline loops: CDR1 MDHEN, CDR2 SYDVKM. V trimming: 6 bases; J trimming: 6 bases; junction bases outside the gene matches: 16. Incomplete CDR3 DNA: TGTGCCAGCAGAGTGCTAAGCGGGAGTCGCTTCTCCAATGAG. Translated, it gives CASRVLSGSRFSNE. The CDR3 in its entirety is CASRVLSGSRFSNEQFF.

There are many counts of this clone. Coverage ceases 3 residues before the CDR3 finishes, and the germline J gene fills in the end. The chain uses TRBV12-5 and TRBJ2-1; 8 bases are a match to TRBD1. The CDR3 has 15 amino acids. The germline CDR1 and CDR2 sequences are LGHNT and FRNRAP. V was clipped by 2 bases and J by 8 bases; unmatched bases: 8. CDR3 amino acids: CASGLLQGASDEQFF. The CDR3 DNA, read in part, is TGTGCTAGTGGTTTGTTGCAGGGGGCGTCAGATGAG.

This clone appeared many times. Read coverage stops 3 residues before the CDR3 terminus; the germline J gene supplies the remainder. The chain is built from TRBV19 and TRBJ2-3; TRBD1 matches at 8 bases. This CDR3 has 15 residues. Germline CDR1 LNHDA, CDR2 SQIVND (reference sequence). V dropped 3 bases and J dropped 6; count of bases not matched to a gene: 8. The DNA read from the CDR3 is TGTGCCAGTAGTATCCCGACAGGGGTAGGGGATACG. It yields the protein CASSIPTGVGDT. The full CDR3 is CASSIPTGVGDTQYF.

This clone has at least ten counts. The read terminates 3 residues before the CDR3 end, so the remaining end is supplied by the germline J gene. The rearrangement links TRBV2 to TRBJ1-1; D remains unclear. With 7 bases removed from V and 2 bases from J, the gap between germline ends came to 11 bases. Per germline, CDR1 SNHLY and CDR2 FYNNEI. The CDR3 runs 13 residues. CDR3 residues: CASINTLNTEAFF. CDR3 DNA (partial): TGTGCCAGCATCAACACGCTTAACACTGAA.

This clone was seen ten or more times. The sequenced fragment ends 3 residues before the CDR3 boundary, so the rest is inferred from the germline J gene. The chain uses TRBV5-1 and TRBJ2-3, with TRBD1 matching over 8 bases. Germline values: CDR1 SGHRS, CDR2 YFSETQ. V dropped 4 bases and J dropped 6; count of bases not matched to a gene: 10. The length of the CDR3 is 15 residues. The sequenced CDR3 bases are TGCGCCAGCAGCCTACCCCAGGGGGCGCGGGATACG. Its protein product is CASSLPQGARDT. The whole CDR3 is CASSLPQGARDTQYF. Variable domain in full (rest from reference TRBV5-1 and TRBJ2-3): KAGVTQTPRYLIKTRGQQVTLSCSPISGHRSVSWYQQTPGQGLQFLFEYFSETQRNKGNFPGRFSGRQFSNSRSEMNVSTLELGDSALYLCASSLPQGARDTQYFGPGTRLTVL.

This clone was observed many times. The DNA ends 3 residues before the CDR3 does, and the rest of the CDR3 is filled in from the germline J gene. This chain links TRBV4-2 with TRBJ2-3, with unresolved D. The CDR3 sequence is 17 residues long. V was pared by 0 bases and J by 7 bases, with 20 bases between. Germline CDR1 LGHNA, CDR2 YNFKEQ. CDR3 amino acids: CASSQDGVSASGHTQYF. CDR3 bases read: TGTGCCAGCAGCCAAGATGGCGTCTCCGCCTCGGGTCATACG.

This clone has ten or more counts. The read ends 3 residues before the CDR3 terminus; that terminus is restored from the germline J gene. V usage is TRBV5-1 and J usage is TRBJ2-3; 7 nucleotides align to TRBD1. V gave up 3 bases and J gave up 2 bases; unmatched junction bases: 9. The CDR3 is made up of 16 amino acids. The germline CDR1 and CDR2 sequences are SGHRS and YFSETQ. The DNA read from the CDR3 is TGCGCCAGCAGCTATACAGGGGAGCCCCACACAGATACG. Amino acids: CASSYTGEPHTDT. The full CDR3 sequence reads CASSYTGEPHTDTQYF.

This clone came up many times. The read ends 3 residues early relative to the CDR3; the germline J gene fills the gap. The chain recombines TRBV18 with TRBJ2-7; D possibly corresponds to TRBD1 (6 bases). CDR1 is KGHSH, CDR2 LQKENI, per germline. There are 14 residues in the CDR3. Between the trimmed V and J ends, which lost 3 bases and 1 base, there was a span of 10 bases. This CDR3 reads CASSPDSMSYEQYF. CDR3 DNA, as far as it was read: TGTGCCAGCTCACCGGACAGTATGTCCTACGAG.

Concerning this clone itself: Since a much larger clone is just one base distant, this may be a read error. The covered CDR3 bases are TGTGCCAGCAGGACTAGCGGCGCCTACAATGAG. Translated, it gives CASRTSGAYNE. The whole CDR3 region reads CASRTSGAYNEQFF. The chain joins TRBV2 to TRBJ2-1; 9 bases agree with TRBD2. The read halts 3 residues ahead of the CDR3 end, with the missing end drawn from the germline J gene. The germline V gene encodes CDR1 SNHLY and CDR2 FYNNEI. The CDR3 covers 14 residues. Trimming removed 6 bases from V and 2 bases from J; junction bases left unmatched: 2.

A remark on this clone: The DNA ends 3 residues before the CDR3 does, and the rest of the CDR3 is filled in from the germline J gene. The V and J genes are TRBV5-1 and TRBJ2-2; TRBD2 matches 13 bases. This CDR3 comprises 15 residues. V trimming: 2 bases; J trimming: 6 bases; junction bases outside the gene matches: 1. Germline V gene data show CDR1 as SGHRS and CDR2 as YFSETQ. CDR3 protein: CASSLGLAGAGELFF. The CDR3 DNA, read in part, is TGCGCCAGCAGCTTAGGACTAGCGGGGGCCGGGGAG.

Remarks on this clone: The junction departs from the called germline gene at one end, perhaps through a read error. The read terminates 3 residues before the CDR3 end, so the remaining end is supplied by the germline J gene. The J gene is TRBJ2-3, the V gene TRBV5-1; tentatively, D is TRBD1 (6 bases). This CDR3 has 16 residues. Germline CDR1 and CDR2: SGHRS and YFSETQ. CDR3 residues: CASSPDGQTVTNTQYF. The covered CDR3 bases are TGCGCCAGCAGCCCGGATGGACAGACGGTCACAAATACG.

In its sample, this clone was seen many times. The read ends 3 residues before the CDR3 terminus; that terminus is restored from the germline J gene. V gene TRBV18 combines with J gene TRBJ1-5; 7 bases line up with TRBD1. Germline values: CDR1 KGHSH, CDR2 LQKENI. This CDR3 has 14 residues. V was clipped by 4 bases and J by 2 bases; unmatched bases: 2. CDR3 sequence reads: CASSLRGGNQPQHF. The CDR3 bases that were read are TGTGCCAGCTCACTCAGGGGGGGCAATCAGCCC.

This clone was recorded at least ten times. The read falls 3 residues short of the CDR3 end, and the missing part is taken from the germline J gene. V usage is TRBV2 and J usage is TRBJ2-5; 11 positions match TRBD2. The CDR3 has 16 residues. The germline V gene encodes CDR1 SNHLY and CDR2 FYNNEI. J gave up 2 bases and V 4 bases, and 6 bases lay outside the gene matches. This CDR3 reads CASSGRLAGLQETQYF. CDR3 bases read: TGTGCCAGCAGTGGGAGACTAGCGGGACTGCAAGAGACC.

For this clone: The read stops 3 residues short of the end of the CDR3; the missing end is completed from the germline J gene. The chain couples TRBV7-6 to TRBJ2-5, with D tentatively TRBD1 (6 bases). Trimming cost V 5 bases and J 1 base, with 17 bases left between them. Germline loops: CDR1 SGHVS, CDR2 FNYEAQ. This CDR3 contains 16 residues. The part of the CDR3 DNA that was read is TGTGCCAGCAGCCGGCTGGGGGCCCGATCCCAAGAGACC. It yields the protein CASSRLGARSQET. The complete CDR3 sequence is CASSRLGARSQETQYF.

In its sample, this clone was seen many times. The read comes to an end 3 residues before the CDR3 does, leaving the germline J gene to fill in the end. The chain has TRBV29-1 and TRBJ2-5; no definite D call. The CDR3 has 13 amino acids. V gave up 4 bases and J gave up 0 bases, with 9 bases separating them. Germline CDR1 and CDR2: SQVTM and ANQGSEA. The CDR3 bases that were read are TGCAGCGTTGCCTCTTTCGACCAAGAGACC. This gives the protein CSVASFDQET. The complete CDR3 protein is CSVASFDQETQYF.

This clone occurred many times. This CDR3 is CAIRGQGNTEAFF. Incomplete CDR3 DNA: TGTGCCATCAGAGGACAGGGAAACACTGAA. The chain is built from TRBV10-3 and TRBJ1-1; 8 bases map to TRBD1. The CDR3 extends 3 residues past the end of the read, so its final part is completed from the germline J gene. Losses at the gene ends were 6 bases for V and 2 bases for J; bases not matched to a gene: 2. The CDR3 runs 13 residues. The germline CDR1 and CDR2 sequences are ENHRY and SYGVKD.

The covered CDR3 bases are TGTGCCAGCAGTTACGAGGCCGACAGTTTCAATCAGCCC. It codes for CASSYEADSFNQP. The complete CDR3 sequence is CASSYEADSFNQPQHF. The chain joins TRBV6-2 or TRBV6-3 to TRBJ1-5; maybe TRBD1 (5 bases). Read coverage stops 3 residues before the CDR3 terminus; the germline J gene supplies the remainder. Germline lookup yields CDR1 MNHEY and CDR2 SVGEGT. This CDR3 is built from 16 residues. The V end was cut by 2 bases, the J end by 3 bases, with 14 bases between.

This clone was recorded at least ten times. The observed sequence ends 3 residues before the CDR3 terminus, with the missing tail filled in from the germline J gene. The chain couples TRBV5-1 to TRBJ1-4; TRBD1 is a possible D gene (5 bases). CDR3 size: 15 residues. Germline CDR1 reads SGHRS; CDR2 reads YFSETQ. The V and J ends lost 1 base and 5 bases respectively, with 12 bases between them. The CDR3 spells CASSLSRQKNEKLFF. The covered CDR3 bases are TGCGCCAGCAGCTTGAGTCGACAGAAGAATGAAAAA. Together with reference TRBV5-1 and TRBJ1-4, the CDR3 gives the full variable domain: KAGVTQTPRYLIKTRGQQVTLSCSPISGHRSVSWYQQTPGQGLQFLFEYFSETQRNKGNFPGRFSGRQFSNSRSEMNVSTLELGDSALYLCASSLSRQKNEKLFFGSGTQLSVL.

This clone was counted many times. The read ends 3 residues shy of where the CDR3 ends; the end is completed using the germline J gene. The chain is built from TRBV4-2 and TRBJ1-1; 9 nucleotides line up with TRBD1. Germline V gene lookup returns CDR1 LGHNA and CDR2 YNFKEQ. Trimming cost V 2 bases and J 4 bases; bases outside gene matches: 8. The CDR3 loop spans 16 amino acids. CDR3 DNA, as far as it was read: TGTGCCAGCAGCCAACCTACCGGGACAGGGAGCACTGAA. Residues: CASSQPTGTGSTE. The complete CDR3 protein is CASSQPTGTGSTEAFF.

In this sample, this clone turned up many times. The missing CDR3 end, 3 residues past where the read stops, is filled in from the germline J gene. The rearrangement links TRBV20-1 to TRBJ2-4; tentatively, D is TRBD1 (5 bases). V dropped 7 bases and J dropped 4 bases, with 17 bases sitting between them. This CDR3 is 14 amino acids long. Looked up from germline, CDR1 is DFQATT and CDR2 is SNEGSKA (reference sequence). CDR3 sequence: CSDRPTQGKNIQYF. The sequenced part of the CDR3 DNA is TGCAGTGATAGGCCAACTCAGGGAAAAAACATT.